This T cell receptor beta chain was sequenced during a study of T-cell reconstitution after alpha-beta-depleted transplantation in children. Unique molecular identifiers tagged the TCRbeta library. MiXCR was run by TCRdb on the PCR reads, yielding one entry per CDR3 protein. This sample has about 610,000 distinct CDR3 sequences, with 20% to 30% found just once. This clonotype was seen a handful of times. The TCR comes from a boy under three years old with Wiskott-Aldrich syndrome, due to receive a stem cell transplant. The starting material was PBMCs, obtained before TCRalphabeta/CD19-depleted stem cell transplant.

CDR3 region: CSARGRFSYEQYF. The CDR3 DNA reads TGCAGTGCTAGGGGGAGGTTCTCCTACGAGCAGTACTTC. The genes are TRBV20-1 and TRBJ2-7; a weak D match, TRBD2 (6 bases). Trimming removed 3 bases from V and 0 bases from J, with 9 bases in between. There are 13 residues in the CDR3. Germline V gene sequence: CDR1 DFQATT, CDR2 SNEGSKA (reference sequence).